These T cell receptor beta chains were read from a single sample in a study of response to subunit inactivated influenza vaccine. MiXCR, run by TCRdb on the RT-PCR reads, gives a single entry per CDR3 protein. The table lists about 610,000 distinct CDR3 sequences, about 15% of them singletons. Material: PBMCs from blood, obtained approximately 12 days after vaccination. Receptors were obtained from a man over 45 who received an inactivated influenza vaccine. CDR3s include the opening cysteine and the closing phenylalanine or tryptophan. The order of the fields is J gene, clone size, D gene, V gene, CDR3 length, CDR3 DNA, CDR3 protein. D genes are given only for firm matches. Clone size appears in some rows only: once, few, many, or a class for an expanded clone.

>TRBJ2-1|.|.|TRBV4-3|12
TGCGCCAGCAGCCAAGAAGGGGATAGGCAGTTCTTC
CASSQEGDRQFF
>TRBJ1-3|.|.|TRBV5-1|16
TGCGCCAGCAGCTGGACAGTCCAAACTTCTGGAAACACCATATATTTT
CASSWTVQTSGNTIYF
>TRBJ2-5|.|TRBD2|TRBV6-2/TRBV6-3|14
TGTGCCAGCAGTTATGGCGGGGGAGCCGAGACCCAGTACTTC
CASSYGGGAETQYF
>TRBJ2-2|.|.|TRBV20-1|14
TGCAGTGCAAGGACAGATACCCGGTCCGGGGAGCTGTTTTTT
CSARTDTRSGELFF
>TRBJ2-7|many|TRBD1|TRBV5-1|15
TGCGCCAGCAGCCCCGTGACCAGACAGGGGGCGGAGCAGTACTTC
CASSPVTRQGAEQYF
>TRBJ2-7|many|.|TRBV10-3|15
TGTGCCATCAGTGGACAGGCCTCGAGCAACTACGAGCAGTACTTC
CAISGQASSNYEQYF
>TRBJ2-2|.|.|TRBV4-1|14
TGCGCCAGCAGCCGGACGGAAAGCACCGGGGAGCTGTTTTTT
CASSRTESTGELFF
>TRBJ1-1|few|.|TRBV7-8|13
TGTGCCAGCAGCTTAAACACGGGCACTGAAGCTTTCTTT
CASSLNTGTEAFF
>TRBJ2-4|.|.|TRBV20-1|14
TGCAGTGCTGGAGGGGGGGGTTGGGGAAACATTCAGTACTTC
CSAGGGGWGNIQYF
>TRBJ2-1|many|TRBD2|TRBV7-9|16
TGTGCCAGCAGCCCCTTAGCGGGGGGGCGTTACAATGAGCAGTTCTTC
CASSPLAGGRYNEQFF
>TRBJ2-1|few|TRBD2|TRBV4-3|16
TGCGCCAGCAGCCAAGATTTTGGGACTACCTACAATGAGCAGTTCTTC
CASSQDFGTTYNEQFF
>TRBJ2-1|.|TRBD2|TRBV5-5|15
TGTGCCAGCAGCTCCGTGGGGGGGTTTTACAATGAGCAGTTCTTC
CASSSVGGFYNEQFF
>TRBJ1-1|.|.|TRBV30|14
TGTGCCTGGAGTGTACGTTCGGGGCACACTGAAGCTTTCTTT
CAWSVRSGHTEAFF
>TRBJ2-3|few|TRBD2|TRBV5-1|15
TGCGCCAGCAGCTTTAACACGGGGAGGGGAGATACGCAGTATTTT
CASSFNTGRGDTQYF
>TRBJ2-6|.|.|TRBV3-1|19
TGTGCCAGCAGCCACGCCCGACAGGACCTAAGCTCTGGGGCCAACGTCCTGACTTTC
CASSHARQDLSSGANVLTF
>TRBJ2-1|few|.|TRBV4-3|16
TGCGCCAGCAGCCAAGATTACCAAAGCTCCTACAATGAGCAGTTCTTC
CASSQDYQSSYNEQFF
>TRBJ2-7|.|.|TRBV7-2|13
TGTGCCAGCAGCTATAGACGGACTTACGAGCAGTACTTC
CASSYRRTYEQYF
>TRBJ1-5|.|.|TRBV10-3|14
TGTGCCATCAGTGAGTCATCGGGTAATCAGCCCCAGCATTTT
CAISESSGNQPQHF
>TRBJ1-2|.|.|TRBV27|13
TGTGCCAGCAGTTTTGGAGGGGAGGATGGCTACACCTTC
CASSFGGEDGYTF
>TRBJ1-1|few|.|TRBV29-1|12
TGCAGCGTCGAGCTCAGGAGAACTGAAGCTTTCTTT
CSVELRRTEAFF
>TRBJ1-4|few|TRBD1|TRBV7-7|14
TGTGCTAGCAGCGCCGGGACAGGGTGGGAAAAACTGTTTTTT
CASSAGTGWEKLFF
>TRBJ1-2|few|.|TRBV7-9|12
TGTGCCAGCAGTCCTGACGTGGGTAGCTACACCTTC
CASSPDVGSYTF
>TRBJ2-3|few|.|TRBV7-7|16
TGTGCTAGCAGCTTGGGTCTCGGTCCTAGCACAGATACGCAGTATTTT
CASSLGLGPSTDTQYF
>TRBJ2-7|few|TRBD1|TRBV6-5|16
TGTGCCAGCAGTTCCCAAGGACAGGGAAGCACCTACGAGCAGTACTTC
CASSSQGQGSTYEQYF
>TRBJ2-5|many|.|TRBV24-1|14
TGTGCCACCAGTGATGTTGACACCCAAGAGACCCAGTACTTC
CATSDVDTQETQYF